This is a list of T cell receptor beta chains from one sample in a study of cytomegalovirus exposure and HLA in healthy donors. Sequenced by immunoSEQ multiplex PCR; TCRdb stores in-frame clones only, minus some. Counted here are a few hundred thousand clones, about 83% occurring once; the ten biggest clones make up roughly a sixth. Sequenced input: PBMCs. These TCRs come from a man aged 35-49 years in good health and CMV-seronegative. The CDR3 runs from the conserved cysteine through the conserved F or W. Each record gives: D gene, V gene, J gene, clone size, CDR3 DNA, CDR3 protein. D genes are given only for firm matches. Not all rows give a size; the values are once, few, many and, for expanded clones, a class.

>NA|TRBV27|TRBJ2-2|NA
TGTGCCAGCCTATCCCGAGGGGGGAACACCGGGGAGCTGTTTTTT
CASLSRGGNTGELFF
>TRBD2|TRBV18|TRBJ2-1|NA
TGTGCCAGCTCACCACCGAGCAGAATACGCGGGGGGGTGTTCTTC
CASSPPSRIRGGVFF
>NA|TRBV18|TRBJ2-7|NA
TGTGCCAGCTCACGAGGCTCCCAAGAGCGCGAGCAGTACTTC
CASSRGSQEREQYF
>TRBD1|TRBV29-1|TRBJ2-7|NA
TGCAGCGGTGCCGGCGGGACAGGGTACGAGCAGTACTTC
CSGAGGTGYEQYF
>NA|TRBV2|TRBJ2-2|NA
TGTGCCAGCAGTGGCACTTCTACCGGGGAGCTGTTTTTT
CASSGTSTGELFF
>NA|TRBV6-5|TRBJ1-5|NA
TGTGCCAGCAGCATTACGAGCGGCAATCAGCCCCAGCATTTT
CASSITSGNQPQHF
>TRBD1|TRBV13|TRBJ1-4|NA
TGTGCCAGCAGCCCCCGGACAGGTGAAGGGGAAAAACTGTTTTTT
CASSPRTGEGEKLFF
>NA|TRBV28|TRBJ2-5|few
TGTGCCAGCAGTCCCCCGGAGAGGGTGGGGGGAGAGACCCAGTACTTC
CASSPPERVGGETQYF
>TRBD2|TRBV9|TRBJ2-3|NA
TGTGCCAGCAGCGTCACCGGGACTAGCGGTGATACGCAGTATTTT
CASSVTGTSGDTQYF
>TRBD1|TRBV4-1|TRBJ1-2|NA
TGCGCCAGCAGCCGGACAGGAAACTATGGCTACACCTTC
CASSRTGNYGYTF
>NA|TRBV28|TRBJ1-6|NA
TGTGCCAGCAGTCCCCCCCAGGGTTATAATTCACCCCTCCACTTT
CASSPPQGYNSPLHF
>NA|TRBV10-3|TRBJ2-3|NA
TGTGCCATCAGTGACCAGGGGACCCGCACAGATACGCAGTATTTT
CAISDQGTRTDTQYF
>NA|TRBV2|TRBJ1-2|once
TGTGCCAGCAGTGAAAGTCTCCCTACCCTATCGGGCTACACCTTC
CASSESLPTLSGYTF
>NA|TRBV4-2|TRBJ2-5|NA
TGTGCCAGCAGCCAAACGACTAGGGGATCCGGGACCCAGTACTTC
CASSQTTRGSGTQYF
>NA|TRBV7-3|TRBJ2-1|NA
TGTGCCAGCAGCCCAAGGCTAGGGGGAAGGAATGAGCAGTTCTTC
CASSPRLGGRNEQFF
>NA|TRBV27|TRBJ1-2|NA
TGTGCCAGCACGTCGGGTAAAGGATTTAACTATGGCTACACCTTC
CASTSGKGFNYGYTF
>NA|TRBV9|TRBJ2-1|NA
TGTGCCAGCAGCGTATCTCCAAACGCAATAGGGGGAGGGAATGAGCAGTTCTTC
CASSVSPNAIGGGNEQFF